A selection of T cell receptor beta chains follows, all from one sample in a study of T-cell memory formation after mild COVID-19. One entry per CDR3 protein results from TCRdb running MiXCR on the 5' RACE reads. Among 130,000 to 150,000 distinct CDR3 sequences listed, under 25% were seen once. The sample taken for sequencing was PBMCs or a T cell subset sorted from them (not recorded which). Receptors originate from an adult woman who had mild COVID-19 (a few samples of this study predate the infection). Cell type and time point are not known. Both conserved end residues are part of each CDR3. The order of the fields is CDR3 protein, CDR3 DNA, J gene, V gene, D gene, clone size. D genes are given only for firm matches. Size values are once, few and many counts, or a class for expanded clones, and some rows have none.

CASSLEVGEITDTQYF TGTGCCAGCAGCTTGGAAGTCGGTGAAATCACAGATACGCAGTATTTT TRBJ2-3 TRBV5-6 - -
CASRLSGGAGNTEAFF TGTGCCAGCAGACTATCAGGGGGCGCTGGGAACACTGAAGCTTTCTTT TRBJ1-1 TRBV12-3/TRBV12-4 TRBD1 -
CSAGRGDEKLFF TGCAGCGCCGGACGGGGAGATGAAAAACTGTTTTTT TRBJ1-4 TRBV29-1 - few
CASSYGQANSPLHF TGTGCCAGCAGTTATGGCCAGGCTAATTCACCCCTCCACTTT TRBJ1-6 TRBV2 - many
CASSEGTKADTQYF TGCGCCAGCAGCGAAGGGACTAAGGCAGATACGCAGTATTTT TRBJ2-3 TRBV4-1 TRBD2 few
CASSFQGAVETQYF TGCGCCAGCAGCTTTCAGGGTGCGGTGGAGACCCAGTACTTC TRBJ2-5 TRBV5-1 - -
CASSRTTGTGYNEQFF TGTGCCAGCAGCCGAACCACCGGGACAGGGTACAATGAGCAGTTCTTC TRBJ2-1 TRBV7-3 TRBD1 few
CASSRPKREGRYNEQFF TGCGCCAGCAGTCGACCCAAGCGGGAGGGCCGGTACAATGAGCAGTTCTTC TRBJ2-1 TRBV5-1 TRBD2 few
CASSSRGAQYF TGTGCCAGCAGTTCCCGGGGGGCCCAGTACTTC TRBJ2-5 TRBV12-3/TRBV12-4 TRBD2 -
CASSLALGPSGEKLFF TGTGCCAGCAGCTTAGCGCTAGGACCAAGCGGTGAAAAACTGTTTTTT TRBJ1-4 TRBV7-9 - -
CASSQPDGSAKNIQYF TGTGCCAGCAGCCAACCTGACGGGTCAGCCAAAAACATTCAGTACTTC TRBJ2-4 TRBV4-2 - -
CASSRIGTGTHEQFF TGCGCCAGCAGCCGGATCGGGACAGGGACCCATGAGCAGTTCTTC TRBJ2-1 TRBV5-1 TRBD1 few
CASSPRQGINNEQFF TGCGCCAGCAGCCCTAGACAGGGAATCAACAATGAGCAGTTCTTC TRBJ2-1 TRBV5-1 TRBD1 few
CASSPGGWGETQYF TGTGCCAGCAGTCCGGGGGGCTGGGGGGAGACCCAGTACTTC TRBJ2-5 TRBV6-5 - -
CASSLVPDSQETQYF TGCGCCAGCAGCTTGGTACCTGACAGCCAAGAGACCCAGTACTTC TRBJ2-5 TRBV5-1 - -
CASSSRTRTDTQYF TGTGCCAGCAGCTCCAGGACCCGCACAGATACGCAGTATTTT TRBJ2-3 TRBV7-8 - few